The TCR beta chain under discussion was sequenced for a study of identical twins. Using its own MiXCR run on the 5' RACE reads, TCRdb lists one record per CDR3 protein. The sample has 650,000 to 750,000 distinct CDR3 sequences, less than 25% seen once. Between the trimmed V and J ends, which lost 3 bases and 6 bases, there was a span of 9 bases. Germline V gene lookup returns CDR1 MNHNS and CDR2 SASEGT. The CDR3 is 13 residues long. These same data were also listed under a study on T cells expressing NK-cell markers. That work states: Beta-chain profiling covered CD3+CD56+NKG2C+, CD3+CD56+NKG2C- and CD3+CD56-NKG2C+ sorted subsets.

Sequenced sample: PBMCs. The TCR was taken from a woman aged 18 to 35 in good health. This sequence joins TRBV6-1 and TRBJ1-5; possibly TRBD1 for D (5 bases). CDR3 residues: CASSERGGQPQHF. CDR3 sequence (DNA): TGTGCCAGCAGTGAGAGGGGCGGTCAGCCCCAGCATTTT.